This is a list of T cell receptor beta chains from one sample in a study of cytomegalovirus exposure and HLA in healthy donors. Profiling relied on immunoSEQ multiplex PCR, and the TCRdb table lists in-frame clones only, not all of them. The repertoire holds 200,000 to 250,000 clones, with about 72% as singletons. Material for sequencing was PBMCs. Receptor source: a male donor in good health and CMV-seronegative. Both conserved end residues are part of each CDR3. D genes are given only for firm matches. Not every row has a clone size; where given, it reads once, few, many or a size class.

V	D	size	J	CDR3	DNA
TRBV7-7	.	.	TRBJ2-7	CASSVIRGYEQYF	TGTGCTAGCAGCGTGATCAGGGGCTACGAGCAGTACTTC
TRBV18	TRBD1	few	TRBJ2-7	CASSHRTGSSYEQYF	TGTGCCAGCTCACACAGGACAGGGAGCTCCTACGAGCAGTACTTC
TRBV6-5	TRBD1	.	TRBJ1-6	CASSQKGGSPLHF	TGTGCCAGCAGCCAAAAAGGGGGCTCACCCCTCCACTTT
TRBV18	.	.	TRBJ2-3	CASSPTATGYSGDTQYF	TGTGCCAGCTCACCGACCGCCACGGGGTACTCAGGAGATACGCAGTATTTT
TRBV11-2	.	.	TRBJ2-2	CASSLTGNTGELFF	TGTGCCAGCAGCCTTACAGGGAACACCGGGGAGCTGTTTTTT
TRBV2	.	.	TRBJ2-7	CASSVGASGEQYF	TGTGCCAGCAGTGTGGGAGCTTCGGGGGAGCAGTACTTC
TRBV7-9	TRBD2	once	TRBJ2-3	CASRETSGFTDTQYF	TGTGCCAGCAGGGAGACTAGCGGGTTCACAGATACGCAGTATTTT
TRBV11-1	TRBD2	few	TRBJ2-3	CASSHGTSGRTDTQYF	TGTGCCAGCAGCCATGGGACTAGCGGGAGAACAGATACGCAGTATTTT
TRBV11-3	.	.	TRBJ2-7	CASSLQTGPTYEQYF	TGTGCCAGCAGCCTTCAGACAGGCCCTACCTACGAGCAGTACTTC
TRBV13	TRBD1	.	TRBJ1-6	CASSTRDSSYNSPLHF	TGTGCCAGCAGCACTCGGGACAGCTCCTATAATTCACCCCTCCACTTT
TRBV5-4	.	once	TRBJ1-4	CASSRRQWGENEKLFF	TGTGCCAGCAGCCGACGACAATGGGGAGAAAATGAAAAACTGTTTTTT
TRBV27	TRBD1	.	TRBJ2-4	CASSFTGVVAKNIQYF	TGTGCCAGCAGTTTCACAGGGGTAGTAGCCAAAAACATTCAGTACTTC
TRBV4-1	.	few	TRBJ2-5	CASSQGPTGSGEQYF	TGCGCCAGCAGCCAAGGACCCACAGGGTCAGGGGAGCAGTACTTC
TRBV7-9	.	few	TRBJ1-4	CASSPYGGGKEEKLFF	TGTGCCAGCAGCCCCTACGGCGGGGGCAAGGAGGAAAAACTGTTTTTT
TRBV7-8	.	.	TRBJ2-7	CASRKGGETYEQYF	TGTGCCAGCAGAAAAGGGGGGGAAACCTACGAGCAGTACTTC
TRBV6-5	.	.	TRBJ2-2	CASLWFSSTGELFF	TGTGCCAGCTTGTGGTTCTCGAGCACCGGGGAGCTGTTTTTT
TRBV7-9	.	.	TRBJ2-3	CASSLDQGRRDTQYF	TGTGCCAGCAGCTTAGACCAGGGGAGAAGGGATACGCAGTATTTT
TRBV15	.	.	TRBJ2-6	CATSRDLRATISGANVLTF	TGTGCCACCAGCAGAGATTTGCGGGCTACCATCTCTGGGGCCAACGTCCTGACTTTC
TRBV18	TRBD1	few	TRBJ1-1	CASSPWAGTGGTLNTEAFF	TGTGCCAGCTCACCATGGGCAGGGACAGGCGGAACCTTGAACACTGAAGCTTTCTTT
TRBV9	.	.	TRBJ2-1	CASSVGAGQIYNEQFF	TGTGCCAGCAGCGTAGGTGCAGGACAGATCTACAATGAGCAGTTCTTC
TRBV10-1	.	.	TRBJ2-3	CASSDPRGSTTSTDTQYF	TGCGCCAGCAGTGACCCCAGGGGTTCAACGACTAGCACAGATACGCAGTATTTT
TRBV5-6	.	.	TRBJ1-2	CASRHWTGTPYGYTF	TGTGCCAGCAGACATTGGACGGGAACACCCTATGGCTACACCTTC
TRBV7-9	.	.	TRBJ2-6	CASSLDNSGANVLTF	TGTGCCAGCAGCTTAGACAACTCTGGGGCCAACGTCCTGACTTTC
TRBV19	TRBD1	.	TRBJ1-5	CASSEGTEYNQPQHF	TGTGCCAGTAGTGAAGGGACAGAGTACAATCAGCCCCAGCATTTT
TRBV9	TRBD1	once	TRBJ2-7	CASSVVGTGSGEQYF	TGTGCCAGCAGCGTAGTTGGGACAGGGTCAGGGGAGCAGTACTTC
TRBV4-1	TRBD2	.	TRBJ2-7	CASTRGLAGTESYEQYF	TGCGCCAGCACCCGGGGGCTAGCGGGGACGGAGTCCTACGAGCAGTACTTC
TRBV21-1	.	.	TRBJ2-3	CAVYQQDF	TGTGCCGTATATCAACAGGATTTT
TRBV27	.	few	TRBJ1-5	CASSSGVNQPQHF	TGTGCCAGCAGTTCAGGGGTCAATCAGCCCCAGCATTTT
TRBV5-1	.	.	TRBJ2-7	CASSLEGAVGEQYF	TGCGCCAGCAGCTTAGAAGGGGCGGTAGGGGAGCAGTACTTC
TRBV5-1	TRBD2	.	TRBJ2-1	CASSLEYGSGPYNEQFF	TGCGCCAGCAGCTTGGAATATGGTAGCGGGCCATACAATGAGCAGTTCTTC
TRBV6-1	.	.	TRBJ2-2	CASSEGGNGAGATGELFF	TGTGCCAGCAGTGAAGGGGGGAATGGAGCAGGGGCCACCGGGGAGCTGTTTTTT
TRBV4-1	.	few	TRBJ2-7	CASSQAPLSGGGYEQYF	TGCGCCAGCAGCCAAGCCCCACTCAGTGGGGGAGGATACGAGCAGTACTTC
TRBV15	TRBD2	.	TRBJ2-1	CATTASGRASPEQFF	TGTGCCACGACCGCTAGCGGGAGGGCCTCTCCTGAGCAGTTCTTC
TRBV5-1	TRBD2	.	TRBJ2-1	CASSLGLLAGKGEDNEQFF	TGCGCCAGCAGCTTGGGACTACTAGCGGGAAAGGGTGAGGACAATGAGCAATTCTTC
TRBV27	.	once	TRBJ1-4	CASSLLGLREKLFF	TGTGCCAGCAGTTTGCTGGGCCTGAGAGAAAAACTGTTTTTT
TRBV30	TRBD2	.	TRBJ2-5	CALLAGYQETQYF	TGTGCCTTATTAGCGGGGTACCAAGAGACCCAGTACTTC
TRBV4-1	.	.	TRBJ1-6	CTSSLDPGRENSPLHF	TGCACCAGCAGCCTGGACCCAGGCCGGGAGAATTCACCCCTCCACTTT
TRBV27	TRBD1	.	TRBJ2-1	CATRTGAWEQFF	TGTGCCACCAGGACAGGGGCCTGGGAGCAGTTCTTC
TRBV5-1	.	.	TRBJ2-7	CASSFLSGAPYEQYF	TGCGCCAGCAGCTTTCTCTCAGGGGCGCCCTACGAGCAGTACTTC
TRBV11-2	.	few	TRBJ1-1	CASSFSSLNTEAFF	TGTGCCAGCAGCTTTAGCTCGTTGAACACTGAAGCTTTCTTT
TRBV6-1	TRBD1	few	TRBJ2-3	CASSGQGLFTDTQYF	TGTGCCAGCAGTGGACAGGGTCTCTTCACAGATACGCAGTATTTT
TRBV28	.	few	TRBJ2-7	CASSFISSYEQYF	TGTGCCAGCAGTTTTATCAGCTCCTACGAGCAGTACTTC
TRBV29-1	.	.	TRBJ1-3	CSVVLPSSGNTIYF	TGCAGTGTTGTTCTTCCGAGCTCTGGAAACACCATATATTTT
TRBV11-2	.	few	TRBJ1-1	CASSLPRNTEAFF	TGTGCCAGCAGCTTACCCAGGAACACTGAAGCTTTCTTT
TRBV6-1	.	.	TRBJ2-2	CASRERGRATGELFF	TGTGCCAGCAGGGAAAGGGGGAGAGCGACCGGGGAGCTGTTTTTT
TRBV2	TRBD2	.	TRBJ2-7	CASSERKGFHTSGSPYEQYF	TGTGCCAGCAGTGAACGGAAAGGGTTTCACACTAGCGGGAGCCCCTACGAGCAGTACTTC
TRBV29-1	.	.	TRBJ2-3	CSAQRGSARDTQYF	TGCAGCGCCCAGAGGGGGTCTGCCAGAGATACGCAGTATTTT
TRBV7-8	.	.	TRBJ2-4	CASTPQRGTAKNIQYF	TGTGCCAGCACCCCGCAAAGGGGGACGGCCAAAAACATTCAGTACTTC
TRBV6-5	.	.	TRBJ1-6	CASSYGGDSPLHF	TGTGCCAGCAGTTACGGGGGGGATTCACCCCTCCACTTT
TRBV6-5	.	.	TRBJ2-7	CASSSRGGHEQYF	TGTGCCAGCAGTTCCAGGGGTGGCCACGAGCAGTACTTC
TRBV5-1	TRBD2	.	TRBJ2-5	CASSLAASGQETQYF	TGCGCCAGCAGCCTGGCGGCTAGCGGACAAGAGACCCAGTACTTC
TRBV10-2	.	few	TRBJ2-7	CASSESGGAAYEQYF	TGCGCCAGCAGTGAGTCAGGGGGGGCAGCGTACGAGCAGTACTTC